These 20 T cell receptor beta chains were all obtained from the same sample, sequenced in a study of blood T cell repertoires in COVID-19. TCRdb keeps only in-frame clones here, not all; method: immunoSEQ multiplex PCR. This table holds over 200,000 clones, roughly 88% found once. Sequenced material: peripheral blood. The receptor set was obtained from a man aged 40-50 years with acute or convalescent COVID-19.

This clone has just one count. The chain has TRBV6-5 and TRBJ2-7; perhaps TRBD2 as D (6 bases). Trimming pared 6 bases from V and 3 bases from J, leaving 12 bases between. The CDR3 is made up of 13 amino acids. Germline CDR1 is MNHEY and CDR2 is SVGAGI. The chain's CDR3 is CASRSGGIYEQYF. Here the CDR3 DNA reads TGTGCCAGCAGGAGTGGGGGGATCTACGAGCAGTACTTC.

The rearrangement joins TRBV5-1 to TRBJ2-7, with a tentative D call TRBD2 (6 bases). Germline V lookup: CDR1 SGHRS, CDR2 YFSETQ. The germline V and J ends were trimmed by 4 bases and 3 bases, with 11 bases remaining between them. The CDR3 contains 13 residues. CDR3: CASSRGGDYEQYF. The CDR3 DNA is TGCGCCAGCAGCAGGGGCGGGGACTACGAGCAGTACTTC.

This clone was observed at least ten times. The chain carries TRBV9 and TRBJ2-1; 12 bases are a match to TRBD2. The CDR3 extends over 16 amino acids. Looked up from germline, CDR1 is SGDLS and CDR2 is YYNGEE. J was trimmed by 7 bases and V by 4 bases; bases with no gene match: 9. The chain's CDR3 is CASSSRTSGVRNEQFF. CDR3 in DNA: TGTGCCAGCAGCTCACGGACTAGCGGGGTGAGGAATGAGCAGTTCTTC. Full variable domain (rest looked up from reference TRBV9 and TRBJ2-1): DSGVTQTPKHLITATGQRVTLRCSPRSGDLSVYWYQQSLDQGLQFLIQYYNGEERAKGNILERFSAQQFPDLHSELNLSSLELGDSALYFCASSSRTSGVRNEQFFGPGTRLTVL.

The gene calls are TRBV21-1 and TRBJ1-2. TRBV21-1 is a documented pseudogene. The CDR3 totals 17 residues. As DNA, the CDR3 is TGTGCCAGCGAGTTAGAAGGGAGAAATATCCCCTTAAGCGGCTACACCTTC. Translating gives CASELEGRNIPLSGYTF.

The chain is built from TRBV2 and TRBJ1-3; D is unresolved. CDR3 length equals 14 residues. The V end was cut by 6 bases, the J end by 1 base, with 10 bases between. The germline V gene encodes CDR1 SNHLY and CDR2 FYNNEI. For the CDR3, the DNA is TGTGCCAGCAGATCTCGGGGATCTGGAAACACCATATATTTT. It translates to CASRSRGSGNTIYF.

The chain has TRBV6-1 and TRBJ1-3, with D possibly TRBD1 on 5 matching bases. V was pared by 2 bases and J by 3 bases, with 8 bases between. The CDR3 totals 14 residues. Germline V CDR1 and CDR2: MNHNS, SASEGT. The DNA of the CDR3 is TGTGCCAGCAGTGAACAGGGTTTTGGAAACACCATATATTTT. Amino acid sequence: CASSEQGFGNTIYF.

The chain employs TRBV30 and TRBJ1-1, with D possibly matching TRBD1 (5 bases). The germline V gene encodes CDR1 GTSNPN and CDR2 SVGIG (reference sequence). This CDR3 has 13 amino acids. Between the trimmed V and J ends, which lost 5 bases and 5 bases, there was a span of 15 bases. CDR3 sequence: CAWGGGVWTEAFF. The CDR3 DNA is TGTGCCTGGGGGGGAGGGGTGTGGACTGAAGCTTTCTTT.

The V gene is TRBV19, the J gene TRBJ2-6; 7 nucleotides agree with TRBD1. CDR1 LNHDA and CDR2 SQIVND come from the germline V gene (reference sequence). This CDR3 has 15 amino acids. After removal of 7 bases from V and 1 base from J, the junction contained 4 bases not matched to a gene. The CDR3 region has the DNA TGTGCCAGTACTTTGACAGGGTCTGGGGCCAACGTCCTGACTTTC. It is translated as CASTLTGSGANVLTF.

The rearrangement uses TRBV7-9 and TRBJ1-4, with a tentative D call TRBD1 (5 bases). The CDR3 is made up of 14 amino acids. Trimming took 3 bases from V and 7 from J, leaving 12 bases between them. Looked up from germline, CDR1 is SEHNR and CDR2 is FQNEAQ (reference sequence). CDR3 nucleotide sequence: TGTGCCAGCAGCTTGGGTCAGGGCCCTGAAAAACTGTTTTTT. Encoded protein: CASSLGQGPEKLFF.

This rearrangement joins TRBV5-1 to TRBJ1-6; D is ambiguous. V was clipped by 0 bases and J by 0 bases, with 4 bases between them. Germline assignment: CDR1 SGHRS and CDR2 YFSETQ. This CDR3 contains 15 residues. CDR3 nucleotide sequence: TGCGCCAGCAGCTTGGCGAGCTCCTATAATTCACCCCTCCACTTT. Its protein product is CASSLASSYNSPLHF.

The rearrangement uses TRBV2 and TRBJ1-5; no definite D call. V shed 8 bases and J shed 1 base, with 6 bases lying between them. Germline lookup yields CDR1 SNHLY and CDR2 FYNNEI. The CDR3 extends over 12 amino acids. CDR3 DNA: TGTGCCAGCGGGCAGAGCAATCAGCCCCAGCATTTT. Protein sequence: CASGQSNQPQHF.

The J gene is TRBJ2-7, the V gene TRBV28, with a tentative D call TRBD1 (5 bases). This CDR3 is 15 amino acids long. Germline CDR1 MDHEN, CDR2 SYDVKM. V dropped 8 bases and J dropped 1 base, with 18 bases sitting between them. CDR3 amino acids: CASGNRFPFSYEQYF. The CDR3 DNA is TGTGCCAGCGGAAACAGGTTTCCTTTTTCCTACGAGCAGTACTTC.

This chain links TRBV6-5 with TRBJ1-2, with a tentative D call TRBD1 (5 bases). This CDR3 is 14 amino acids long. CDR1 and CDR2 from the germline V gene are MNHEY and SVGAGI. Trimming pared 5 bases from V and 3 bases from J, leaving 13 bases between. In nucleotides, the CDR3 is TGTGCCAGCAGTACCCCGGGGGGGTACTATGGCTACACCTTC. This encodes CASSTPGGYYGYTF.

Concerning this clone itself: The same CDR3 is also encoded by other DNA sequences in this sample. CDR3 residues: CASSLTVNYGYTF. In DNA form, the CDR3 reads TGTGCCAGCAGCTTAACAGTGAACTATGGCTACACCTTC. This chain joins TRBV7-2 and TRBJ1-2, with D unclear. Germline V gene data show CDR1 as SGHTA and CDR2 as FQGNSA. V was shortened by 2 bases and J by 2 bases, with 6 bases between the two germline ends. The CDR3 contains 13 residues.

The genes are TRBV27 and TRBJ1-5; unclear D gene. Germline-derived CDR1 and CDR2 are MNHEY and SMNVEV (reference sequence). The CDR3 consists of 13 residues. V dropped 3 bases and J dropped 7 bases, with 10 bases sitting between them. CDR3 residues: CASSFRGGQPQHF. The CDR3 bases are TGTGCCAGCAGTTTCCGGGGTGGACAGCCCCAGCATTTT.

This clone was seen only once. This chain joins TRBV5-4 and TRBJ1-1, with a possible D match to TRBD1 (6 bases). This CDR3 has 12 amino acids. The germline V gene encodes CDR1 SGHNT and CDR2 YYREEE (reference sequence). V lost 1 base, J lost 7 bases, and 8 bases lay in between. The CDR3 DNA follows: TGTGCCAGCAGCTTGACAGGGTATGAAGCTTTCTTT. Translating it yields CASSLTGYEAFF.

This clone was seen more than once but under ten times. V usage is TRBV5-1 and J usage is TRBJ1-6; 7 bases map to TRBD1. Germline CDR1 is SGHRS and CDR2 is YFSETQ. J lost 5 bases, V lost 4 bases, and 6 bases had no gene match. The CDR3 extends over 15 amino acids. CDR3 DNA: TGCGCCAGCAGCCCGGAGACAGGGAATAATTCACCCCTCCACTTT. Its protein product is CASSPETGNNSPLHF. The full variable domain, in which reference TRBV5-1 and TRBJ1-6 provide the parts outside the CDR3, is KAGVTQTPRYLIKTRGQQVTLSCSPISGHRSVSWYQQTPGQGLQFLFEYFSETQRNKGNFPGRFSGRQFSNSRSEMNVSTLELGDSALYLCASSPETGNNSPLHFGNGTRLTVT.

The gene calls are TRBV2 and TRBJ1-1; a weak D match, TRBD1 (6 bases). The CDR3 is made up of 14 amino acids. Trimming left V 6 bases short and J 4 bases short, with 15 bases between. CDR1 and CDR2 (germline): SNHLY, FYNNEI. The CDR3 nucleotides read TGTGCCAGCAGGGTACAGGGTGGGCCCACTGAAGCTTTCTTT. It specifies CASRVQGGPTEAFF.

V and J are TRBV6-6 and TRBJ2-2; 7 bases agree with TRBD1. This CDR3 is 16 amino acids long. With 5 bases clipped from V and 2 bases from J, the junction kept 8 bases outside the gene matches. Per germline, CDR1 MNHNY and CDR2 SVGAGI (reference sequence). Here the CDR3 reads CASSREDRPNTGELFF. The CDR3 bases are TGTGCCAGCAGTCGAGAGGACAGGCCCAACACCGGGGAGCTGTTTTTT.

The rearrangement joins TRBV7-9 to TRBJ2-1; 15 bases map to TRBD2. The CDR3 runs 14 residues. Germline V CDR1 and CDR2: SEHNR, FQNEAQ (reference sequence). The V segment lost 3 bases and the J segment 9 bases; nucleotides outside the gene matches: 0. Here the CDR3 reads CASSLGLAGGEQFF. In nucleotides, the CDR3 is TGTGCCAGCAGCTTGGGACTAGCGGGAGGTGAGCAGTTCTTC. Variable domain in full (rest from reference TRBV7-9 and TRBJ2-1): DTGVSQNPRHKITKRGQNVTFRCDPISEHNRLYWYRQTLGQGPEFLTYFQNEAQLEKSRLLSDRFSAERPKGSFSTLEIQRTEQGDSAMYLCASSLGLAGGEQFFGPGTRLTVL.